These 20 T cell receptor beta chains originate from one sample sequenced in a study of early T cells in non-severe SARS-CoV-2 infection (dated by TCRdb to about 2021). Libraries were prepared through 5' RACE. Sequencer: NextSeq 500. TCRdb took the public reads, trimmed them with fastp at Q25, ran MiXCR for clone calling and kept in-frame beta chains. Every distinct CDR3 protein forms one entry, paired with its most common genes and DNA. The table for this sample lists 50,000 or so distinct CDR3 sequences; 9.5% to 15% of them were counted only once. The top ten clones comprise approximately 10% of the sample. Sequences were obtained from whole blood. The receptor set was obtained from an adult who was a healthcare worker with PCR-confirmed SARS-CoV-2 infection or an uninfected control (not recorded which).

This clonotype occurred a few times. V usage is TRBV7-3 and J usage is TRBJ2-3; D possibly corresponds to TRBD2 (6 bases). The V gene lost 5 bases and the J gene lost 1 base, with 16 bases spanning the gap. The CDR3 is 16 amino acids. In germline, CDR1 is SGHTA, CDR2 FQGTGA. DNA for the CDR3: TGTGCCAGCAGCATAGGGGCGGCTAGCGGCACAGATACGCAGTATTTT. Amino acid sequence: CASSIGAASGTDTQYF.

V and J are TRBV18 and TRBJ2-2, with D perhaps assigned TRBD1 or TRBD2 (5 bases each). The CDR3 runs to 16 residues. V was cut by 2 bases and J by 2 bases, with 12 bases left in between. Germline loops: CDR1 KGHSH, CDR2 LQKENI. As DNA, the CDR3 is TGTGCCAGCTCACCATCCCAGGGAGTTAACACCGGGGAGCTGTTTTTT. Encoded protein: CASSPSQGVNTGELFF.

This clonotype was recorded at least ten times. The V gene is TRBV7-2, the J gene TRBJ2-5, with D possibly matching TRBD1 (6 bases). The V end was cut by 3 bases, the J end by 1 base, with 12 bases between. Germline lookup yields CDR1 SGHTA and CDR2 FQGNSA. The length of the CDR3 is 15 residues. For the CDR3, the DNA is TGTGCCAGCAGCTTCCGGGACATCCTCCAAGAGACCCAGTACTTC. Encoded protein: CASSFRDILQETQYF.

This clonotype was counted between two and nine times. The V call is TRBV7-3, the J call TRBJ2-5; 8 bases are a match to TRBD1. Per the germline V gene, CDR1 is SGHTA and CDR2 is FQGTGA. The CDR3 length is 15 residues. V shed 2 bases, J shed 4 bases, and the junction held 6 bases outside the gene matches. The CDR3 nucleotides are TGTGCCAGCAGCTTATCAGGGGGCAGCGGAGAGACCCAGTACTTC. Translating it yields CASSLSGGSGETQYF.

This clonotype was counted between two and nine times. The V call is TRBV14, the J call TRBJ2-2; 7 bases map to TRBD2. The CDR3 covers 17 residues. Germline CDR1 SGHDN, CDR2 FVKESK. The V and J ends lost 6 bases and 0 bases, in that order; junction bases with no gene match: 10. The CDR3 bases are TGTGCCAGCAGTCGCGTTCTTACTAGCGCGAACACCGGGGAGCTGTTTTTT. Its protein is CASSRVLTSANTGELFF.

This clonotype was detected once. The chain uses TRBV19 and TRBJ1-5; TRBD1 matches 8 bases. The CDR3 totals 15 residues. Per germline, CDR1 LNHDA and CDR2 SQIVND (reference sequence). Trimming took 7 bases from V and 4 from J; bases not matched to a gene: 9. The CDR3: CASKPQGVGNQPQHF. The DNA for the CDR3 is TGTGCCAGTAAGCCACAGGGGGTCGGGAATCAGCCCCAGCATTTT. The full variable domain, its missing parts supplied by reference TRBV19 and TRBJ1-5, is DGGITQSPKYLFRKEGQNVTLSCEQNLNHDAMYWYRQDPGQGLRLIYYSQIVNDFQKGDIAEGYSVSREKKESFPLTVTSAQKNPTAFYLCASKPQGVGNQPQHFGDGTRLSIL.

V is TRBV6-6 and J is TRBJ1-4; the D gene is possibly TRBD1 (6 bases). The germline V gene encodes CDR1 MNHNY and CDR2 SVGAGI (reference sequence). The CDR3 sequence is 15 residues long. V was pared by 5 bases and J by 5 bases, with 15 bases between. The CDR3 sequence is CASSPPGQGNEKLFF. DNA for the CDR3: TGTGCCAGCAGTCCCCCGGGACAAGGGAATGAAAAACTGTTTTTT.

This chain joins TRBV9 and TRBJ1-4; no reliable D call. The germline V gene has CDR1 SGDLS and CDR2 YYNGEE. This CDR3 has 12 residues. V shed 3 bases and J shed 7 bases, with 7 bases lying between them. CDR3 amino acids: CASSDRGEKLFF. The CDR3 DNA reads as TGTGCCAGCAGCGATCGTGGTGAAAAACTGTTTTTT.

This clonotype has a handful of counts. The rearrangement uses TRBV12-3 or TRBV12-4 and TRBJ2-5; no firm D call. Deletions cut 2 bases from V and 2 bases from J, with 6 bases between. The CDR3 is 13 amino acids. CDR3 loop: CASSLQDQETQYF. The CDR3 bases are TGTGCCAGCAGTTTACAGGATCAAGAGACCCAGTACTTC.

This clonotype was seen a handful of times. This chain uses TRBV2 with TRBJ2-7; TRBD2 matches at 14 bases. This CDR3 comprises 22 residues. Germline trimming cut 8 bases from V and 2 bases from J; bases unmatched to any gene: 26. Germline CDR1 reads SNHLY; CDR2 reads FYNNEI. CDR3 sequence: CASPKQGSLPGTSGRQAYEQYF. The CDR3 bases are TGTGCCAGCCCCAAGCAGGGGAGTCTTCCCGGGACTAGCGGGAGACAGGCCTACGAGCAGTACTTC.

This clonotype was seen only a few times. The J gene is TRBJ2-7, the V gene TRBV4-1; maybe TRBD1 (6 bases). V was trimmed by 2 bases and J by 5 bases, leaving 10 bases between them. The CDR3 runs 13 residues. From germline, CDR1 is MGHRA and CDR2 YSYEKL. The CDR3: CASSQTQGNEQYF. The CDR3 DNA reads TGCGCCAGCAGCCAAACCCAGGGGAACGAGCAGTACTTC.

This clonotype was recorded many times. The V call is TRBV7-6, the J call TRBJ2-7; 7 nucleotides line up with TRBD1. The CDR3 consists of 15 residues. The junction had 6 bases not matched to a gene; V was cut back by 1 base and J by 3 bases. Per the germline V gene, CDR1 is SGHVS and CDR2 is FNYEAQ. The CDR3 region is CASSLEAAGGYEQYF. In DNA, the CDR3 is TGTGCCAGCAGCTTAGAAGCGGCAGGGGGCTACGAGCAGTACTTC.

The V call is TRBV29-1, the J call TRBJ1-5, with D perhaps matching TRBD1 (5 bases). The CDR3 extends over 13 amino acids. The germline V gene has CDR1 SQVTM and CDR2 ANQGSEA. V lost 4 bases and J lost 0, with 7 bases in between. The CDR3 DNA is TGCAGCGTTGGAGGGGATAGCAATCAGCCCCAGCATTTT. Translating gives CSVGGDSNQPQHF.

The chain couples TRBV6-4 to TRBJ2-2; the match to TRBD2 covers 9 bases. The CDR3 is 15 residues long. The germline V gene has CDR1 MRHNA and CDR2 SNTAGT. V lost 0 bases, J lost 4 bases, and 0 bases stayed unmatched. The CDR3 sequence: CASSDSSGSTGELFF. The CDR3 DNA reads TGTGCCAGCAGTGACTCTAGCGGGAGCACCGGGGAGCTGTTTTTT.

The chain has TRBV20-1 and TRBJ2-7; a weak D match, TRBD1 (5 bases). The CDR3 length is 13 residues. Per the germline V gene, CDR1 is DFQATT and CDR2 is SNEGSKA (reference sequence). The germline V and J ends were trimmed by 6 bases and 4 bases, with 16 bases remaining between them. CDR3 DNA sequence: TGCAGTGCCCCCCAAAAGACAGCATACGAGCAGTACTTC. Protein sequence: CSAPQKTAYEQYF.

This clonotype was seen only a few times. The chain carries TRBV28 and TRBJ2-7, with 7 bases identical to TRBD2. The CDR3 is 14 residues long. The junction had 8 bases not matched to a gene; V was cut back by 5 bases and J by 4 bases. CDR1 and CDR2 from the germline V gene are MDHEN and SYDVKM. CDR3 loop: CASSAMGGKYEQYF. CDR3 coding DNA: TGTGCCAGCAGTGCCATGGGGGGGAAGTACGAGCAGTACTTC.

This clonotype was detected ten times or more. The chain uses TRBV29-1 and TRBJ1-2; no definite D call. Trimming left V 5 bases short and J 6 bases short, with 16 bases between. Germline loops: CDR1 SQVTM, CDR2 ANQGSEA. This CDR3 spans 13 amino acids. This CDR3 is CSVFGAAADGYTF. CDR3 in DNA: TGCAGCGTTTTTGGAGCGGCGGCAGATGGCTACACCTTC. Using reference TRBV29-1 and TRBJ1-2 for the parts outside the CDR3, the full variable domain is SAVISQKPSRDICQRGTSLTIQCQVDSQVTMMFWYRQQPGQSLTLIATANQGSEATYESGFVIDKFPISRPNLTFSTLTVSNMSPEDSSIYLCSVFGAAADGYTFGSGTRLTVV.

This clonotype was counted between two and nine times. The chain combines TRBV12-3 or TRBV12-4 with TRBJ2-3; TRBD1 aligns across 8 bases. There are 14 residues in the CDR3. J gave up 6 bases and V 5 bases, and 7 bases lay outside the gene matches. The CDR3 DNA reads TGTGCCAGCAGTCTAAGGACAGGGACGGATACGCAGTATTTT. As protein: CASSLRTGTDTQYF.

The table lists this clonotype with many counts. The chain uses TRBV20-1 and TRBJ2-7; D is perhaps TRBD2 (7 bases). Per the germline V gene, CDR1 is DFQATT and CDR2 is SNEGSKA (reference sequence). Trimming cost V 0 bases and J 7 bases, with 16 bases left between them. This CDR3 is 14 amino acids long. CDR3 coding DNA: TGCAGTGCTAGAGATGTTCGGGGGGCGCGAGAGCAGTACTTC. Protein product: CSARDVRGAREQYF.

This clonotype was counted only a few times. The V call is TRBV5-5, the J call TRBJ2-3; 8 positions agree with TRBD1. The V and J ends lost 3 bases and 2 bases, in that order; junction bases with no gene match: 8. This CDR3 spans 16 amino acids. Germline values: CDR1 SGHKS, CDR2 YYEKEE (reference sequence). CDR3 sequence: CASSWTGYGTTDTQYF. CDR3 in DNA: TGTGCCAGCAGCTGGACAGGGTATGGTACCACAGATACGCAGTATTTT.